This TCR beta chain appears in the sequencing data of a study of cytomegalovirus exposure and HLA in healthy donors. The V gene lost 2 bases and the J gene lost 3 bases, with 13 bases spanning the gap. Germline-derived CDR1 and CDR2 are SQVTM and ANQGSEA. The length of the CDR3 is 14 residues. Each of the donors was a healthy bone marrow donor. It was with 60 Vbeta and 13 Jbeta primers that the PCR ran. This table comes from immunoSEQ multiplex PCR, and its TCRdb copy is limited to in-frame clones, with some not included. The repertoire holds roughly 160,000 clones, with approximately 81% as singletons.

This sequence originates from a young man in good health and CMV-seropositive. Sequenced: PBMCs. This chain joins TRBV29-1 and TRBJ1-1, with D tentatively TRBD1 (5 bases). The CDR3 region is CSVERGGIYTEAFF. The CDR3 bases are TGCAGCGTTGAAAGGGGAGGGATCTACACTGAAGCTTTCTTT. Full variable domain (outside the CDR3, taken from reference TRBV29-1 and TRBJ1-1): SAVISQKPSRDICQRGTSLTIQCQVDSQVTMMFWYRQQPGQSLTLIATANQGSEATYESGFVIDKFPISRPNLTFSTLTVSNMSPEDSSIYLCSVERGGIYTEAFFGQGTRLTVV.